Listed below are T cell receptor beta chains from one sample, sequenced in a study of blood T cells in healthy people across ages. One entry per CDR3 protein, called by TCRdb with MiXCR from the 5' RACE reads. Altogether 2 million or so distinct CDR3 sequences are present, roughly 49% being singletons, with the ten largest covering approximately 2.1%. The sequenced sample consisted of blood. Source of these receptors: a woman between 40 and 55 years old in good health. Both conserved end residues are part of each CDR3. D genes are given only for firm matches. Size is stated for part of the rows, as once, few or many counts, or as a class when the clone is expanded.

cdr3_aa: CSARVGGGGNSYNEQFF
cdr3_nt: TGCAGTGCTAGAGTGGGCGGCGGGGGGAACTCCTACAATGAGCAGTTCTTC
d_call: TRBD2
j_call: TRBJ2-1
clone_size: few
v_call: TRBV20-1

cdr3_aa: CASSLALGGSTEAFF
cdr3_nt: TGCGCCAGCAGCTTGGCCTTAGGAGGCAGCACTGAAGCTTTCTTT
d_call: .
j_call: TRBJ1-1
clone_size: .
v_call: TRBV5-1

cdr3_aa: CASRGSSLGQETQYF
cdr3_nt: TGTGCCAGCAGGGGCAGTAGTTTAGGACAAGAGACCCAGTACTTC
d_call: .
j_call: TRBJ2-5
clone_size: .
v_call: TRBV28

cdr3_aa: CASSQDIPSEQFF
cdr3_nt: TGCGCCAGCAGCCAAGATATTCCGTCTGAGCAGTTCTTC
d_call: .
j_call: TRBJ2-1
clone_size: .
v_call: TRBV4-3

cdr3_aa: CASRRQTINSPLHF
cdr3_nt: TGTGCCAGCAGGCGTCAGACTATCAATTCACCCCTCCACTTT
d_call: .
j_call: TRBJ1-6
clone_size: .
v_call: TRBV6-5

cdr3_aa: CASRDRLAGGASGANVLTF
cdr3_nt: TGTGCCAGCAGAGACCGTTTAGCGGGGGGTGCCTCTGGGGCCAACGTCCTGACTTTC
d_call: TRBD2
j_call: TRBJ2-6
clone_size: .
v_call: TRBV6-1

cdr3_aa: CASSPQADEQFF
cdr3_nt: TGTGCCAGCTCACCACAGGCGGATGAGCAGTTCTTC
d_call: .
j_call: TRBJ2-1
clone_size: .
v_call: TRBV18

cdr3_aa: CASSQFFTDPNYGYTF
cdr3_nt: TGTGCCAGCAGCCAATTCTTCACGGACCCTAACTATGGCTACACCTTC
d_call: .
j_call: TRBJ1-2
clone_size: few
v_call: TRBV4-2

cdr3_aa: CASSQARGVYEQYF
cdr3_nt: TGTGCCAGCAGCCAAGCTCGCGGGGTCTACGAGCAGTACTTC
d_call: .
j_call: TRBJ2-7
clone_size: few
v_call: TRBV3-1

cdr3_aa: CASRGTDTYYGYTF
cdr3_nt: TGTGCCAGCAGGGGTACAGACACCTACTATGGCTACACCTTC
d_call: .
j_call: TRBJ1-2
clone_size: .
v_call: TRBV2